The text below deals with one T cell receptor beta chain. Its antigen is unknown. This specimen comes from a study of CD8+ T cells in alopecia areata. The CDR3 sequence is 13 residues long. V trimming: 3 bases; J trimming: 5 bases; junction bases outside the gene matches: 3. CDR1 is SGHVS and CDR2 is FNYEAQ in the germline V gene. Stated treatment: oral pan-JAK inhibitor, 5-10 mg twice daily. Punch biopsies of lesional scalp, plus peripheral blood, were taken from alopecia areata patients. Sorted populations comprised CD4+ and CD8+ T cells obtained from PBMCs. Study results and caveats: In scalp and blood during tofacitinib, many expanded lesional clones persisted.

It was cDNA, reverse transcribed from extracted RNA, that served as the sequencing template. Clones were sequenced by immunoSEQ multiplex PCR, and TCRdb holds only the in-frame ones, with some missing. The data show more than 140,000 clones, with approximately 86% seen just once and roughly an eighth held by the top ten. The source was CD8+ T cells sorted from blood, collected at week 4, from a patient treated with tofacitinib. This clonotype originated in a human donor with alopecia areata. The gene calls are TRBV7-6 and TRBJ2-7; 8 bases map to TRBD1. The CDR3: CASSLSGGHEQYF. In nucleotides, the CDR3 is TGTGCCAGCAGCTTGTCAGGGGGCCACGAGCAGTACTTC. The complete variable domain, with remaining parts taken from reference TRBV7-6 and TRBJ2-7, reads GAGVSQSPRYKVTKRGQDVALRCDPISGHVSLYWYRQALGQGPEFLTYFNYEAQQDKSGLPNDRFSAERPEGSISTLTIQRTEQRDSAMYRCASSLSGGHEQYFGPGTRLTVT.